This T cell receptor beta chain was retrieved from a study of cytomegalovirus exposure and HLA in healthy donors. Regarding the study as a whole: The listing of 150 to 200 TCR beta chains classed them as cytomegalovirus-associated. In vitro checks showed that a few CMV-associated chains really do target CMV antigens.

V lost 5 bases and J lost 1, with 24 bases in between. The CDR3 consists of 19 residues. Looked up from germline, CDR1 is MNHEY and CDR2 is SMNVEV (reference sequence). The donors were in the roughly 120-subject validation cohort; that cohort was separate from the approximately 670-subject first cohort. Measured with immunoSEQ multiplex PCR; TCRdb has only the in-frame clones, and not every one. Of about 130,000 clones detected, about 94% appear once; the ten largest clones hold approximately 1.8%. In the case of this clone: Antigen specificity is unknown.

Material: PBMCs. The V gene is TRBV27, the J gene TRBJ2-1, with TRBD2 as a possible D gene (6 bases). The source is a man aged 18 to 29 in good health and CMV-seropositive. The chain's CDR3 is CASSTIWGETGGSYNEQFF. The CDR3 bases are TGTGCCAGCAGTACTATATGGGGCGAGACTGGAGGGTCCTACAATGAGCAGTTCTTC.